This TCR beta chain was sequenced for a study of CD8 T cells in ankylosing spondylitis. Overall study findings and caveats: Enrichment of disease-linked clones was reportedly significant in matched ankylosing spondylitis synovial fluid. Within ankylosing spondylitis blood, a TCR beta motif made up of eight highly homologous variants appeared to be characteristic. Peripheral blood held disease-linked clones only at relatively low frequency, and these were CD8+.

MiXCR, run by TCRdb on the 5' RACE reads, gives a single entry per CDR3 protein. The sample holds about 130,000 distinct CDR3 sequences, around 7% seen once. This clonotype was recorded a few times. Its antigen is unknown. Trimming cost V 3 bases and J 4 bases, with 13 bases left between them. CDR1 and CDR2 from the germline V gene are LGHDT and YNNKEL (reference sequence). This CDR3 is built from 14 residues. Sample: blood, either unsorted or a sorted T cell fraction (not recorded which). V and J are TRBV3-1 and TRBJ2-7, with D uncertain. This TCR derives from a male donor with ankylosing spondylitis or in good health (not recorded which). CDR3 amino acids: CASSHTGSAYEQYF. Written as DNA, the CDR3 is TGTGCCAGCAGCCACACGGGCAGCGCATACGAGCAGTACTTC.